The clone carrying this T cell receptor beta chain occurred a few times. One end of the junction varies from germline; a read error may be responsible. The data derive from a study of T-cell reconstitution after alpha-beta-depleted transplantation in children. The germline gives CDR1 SSHAT, CDR2 FNYEAQ (reference sequence). The CDR3 length is 15 residues. A TCRbeta library incorporating unique molecular identifiers was prepared. TCRdb called the PCR reads again in MiXCR, with one record for every CDR3 protein. The sample records hundreds of thousands of distinct CDR3 sequences, 9.9% being singletons. The rearrangement joins TRBV7-7 to TRBJ2-5, with 7 positions matching TRBD1. This TCR was sampled from a human donor who donated a stem cell graft to a child with SCID. Sample: PBMCs from the stem cell graft donor, taken from the stem cell graft. The CDR3 region has the DNA TGTGCTAGCAGCCCCATTCAACAGGGGCGGGAGACCCAGTACTTC. Amino acid sequence: CASSPIQQGRETQYF.